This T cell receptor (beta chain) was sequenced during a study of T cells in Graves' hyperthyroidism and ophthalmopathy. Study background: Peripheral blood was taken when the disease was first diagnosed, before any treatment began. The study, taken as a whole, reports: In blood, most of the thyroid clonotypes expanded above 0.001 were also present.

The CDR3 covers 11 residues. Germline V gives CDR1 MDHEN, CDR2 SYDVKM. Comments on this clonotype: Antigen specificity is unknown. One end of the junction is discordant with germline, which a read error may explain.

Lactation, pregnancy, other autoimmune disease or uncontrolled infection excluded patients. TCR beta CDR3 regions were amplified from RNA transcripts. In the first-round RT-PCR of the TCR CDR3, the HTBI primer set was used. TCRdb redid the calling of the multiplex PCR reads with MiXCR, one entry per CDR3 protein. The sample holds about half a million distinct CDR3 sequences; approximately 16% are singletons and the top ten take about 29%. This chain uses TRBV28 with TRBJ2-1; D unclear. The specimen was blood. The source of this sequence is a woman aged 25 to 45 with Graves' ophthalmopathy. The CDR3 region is CASRGFNEQLF. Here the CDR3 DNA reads TGTGCCAGCAGGGGGTTTAATGAGCAGCTCTTC.